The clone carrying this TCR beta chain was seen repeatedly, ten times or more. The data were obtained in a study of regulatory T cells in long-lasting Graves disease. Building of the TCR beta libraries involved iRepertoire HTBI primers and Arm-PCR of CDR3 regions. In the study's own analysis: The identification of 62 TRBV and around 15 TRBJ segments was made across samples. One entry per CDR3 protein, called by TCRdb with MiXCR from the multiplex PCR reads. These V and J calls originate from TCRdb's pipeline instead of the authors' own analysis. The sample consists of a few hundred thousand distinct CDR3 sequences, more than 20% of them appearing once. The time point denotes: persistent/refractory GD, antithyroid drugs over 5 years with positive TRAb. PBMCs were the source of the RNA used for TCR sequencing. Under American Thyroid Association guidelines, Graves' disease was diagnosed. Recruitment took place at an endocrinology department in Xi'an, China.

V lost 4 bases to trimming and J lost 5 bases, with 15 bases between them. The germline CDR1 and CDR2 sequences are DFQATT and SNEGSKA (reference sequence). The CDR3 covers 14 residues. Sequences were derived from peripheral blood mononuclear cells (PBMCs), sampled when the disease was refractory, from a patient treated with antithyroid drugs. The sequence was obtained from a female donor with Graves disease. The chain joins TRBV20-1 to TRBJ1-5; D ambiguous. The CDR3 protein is CSAKSTILDQPQHF. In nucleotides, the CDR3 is TGCAGTGCTAAATCCACAATTCTTGATCAGCCCCAGCATTTT.